This passage covers 2 T cell receptor beta chains from one sample sequenced in a study of cytomegalovirus exposure and HLA in healthy donors. Libraries were prepared by immunoSEQ multiplex PCR; TCRdb keeps only in-frame clonotypes and omits some of them. This sample has roughly 260,000 clones; 90% occur once, and the top ten carry roughly 0.38%. Material for sequencing was PBMCs. The receptors come from a woman aged 18 to 35 in good health and CMV-seronegative.

As for this clone: This sample includes further DNA sequences coding for the same CDR3. The genes are TRBV7-9 and TRBJ1-1, with D possibly TRBD1 on 5 matching bases. Between the trimmed V and J ends, which lost 2 bases and 2 bases, there was a span of 6 bases. CDR3 length: 13 amino acids. Per germline, CDR1 SEHNR and CDR2 FQNEAQ (reference sequence). The CDR3 loop is CASSLQGNTEAFF. The CDR3 DNA reads TGTGCCAGCAGCTTACAGGGTAACACTGAAGCTTTCTTT. The full variable domain, in which reference TRBV7-9 and TRBJ1-1 provide the parts outside the CDR3, is DTGVSQNPRHKITKRGQNVTFRCDPISEHNRLYWYRQTLGQGPEFLTYFQNEAQLEKSRLLSDRFSAERPKGSFSTLEIQRTEQGDSAMYLCASSLQGNTEAFFGQGTRLTVV.

The chain employs TRBV9 and TRBJ2-5, with D possibly being TRBD2 (5 bases). V lost 2 bases to trimming and J lost 4 bases, with 18 bases between them. This CDR3 is 16 amino acids long. Germline V lookup: CDR1 SGDLS, CDR2 YYNGEE. The CDR3 is CASSVSTYLAGETQYF. Here the CDR3 DNA reads TGTGCCAGCAGCGTCTCCACCTATCTCGCGGGAGAGACCCAGTACTTC.